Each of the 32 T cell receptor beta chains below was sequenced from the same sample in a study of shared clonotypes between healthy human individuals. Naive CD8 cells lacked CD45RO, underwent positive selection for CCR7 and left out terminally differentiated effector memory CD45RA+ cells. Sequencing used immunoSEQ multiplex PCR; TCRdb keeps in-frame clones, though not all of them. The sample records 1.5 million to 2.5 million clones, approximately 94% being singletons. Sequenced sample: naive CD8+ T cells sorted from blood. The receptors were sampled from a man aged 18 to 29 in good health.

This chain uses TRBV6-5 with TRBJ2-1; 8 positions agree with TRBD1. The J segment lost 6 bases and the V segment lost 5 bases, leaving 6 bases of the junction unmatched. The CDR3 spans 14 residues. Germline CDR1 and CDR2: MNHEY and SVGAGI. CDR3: CASSPGGAGNEQFF. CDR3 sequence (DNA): TGTGCCAGCAGTCCAGGGGGCGCGGGCAATGAGCAGTTCTTC.

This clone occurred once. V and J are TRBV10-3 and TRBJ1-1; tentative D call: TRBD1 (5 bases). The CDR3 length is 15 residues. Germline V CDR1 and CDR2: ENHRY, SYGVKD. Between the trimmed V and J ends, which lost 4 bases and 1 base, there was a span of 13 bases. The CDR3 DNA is TGTGCCATCAGTGTACACCCGGGGGAGAACACTGAAGCTTTCTTT. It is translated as CAISVHPGENTEAFF.

The CDR3 region is CASRGRTSYNEQFF. The DNA of the CDR3 is TGTGCCAGCAGGGGACGGACCTCCTACAATGAGCAGTTCTTC. This sequence joins TRBV7-2 and TRBJ2-1; D could derive from TRBD1 or TRBD2 (5 bases each). Germline V lookup: CDR1 SGHTA, CDR2 FQGNSA. Deletions cut 6 bases from V and 0 bases from J, with 9 bases between. CDR3 size: 14 residues.

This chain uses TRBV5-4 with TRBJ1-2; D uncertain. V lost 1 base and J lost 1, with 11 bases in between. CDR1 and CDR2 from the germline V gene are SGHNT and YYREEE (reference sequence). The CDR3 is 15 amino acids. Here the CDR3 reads CASSLFRGSNYGYTF. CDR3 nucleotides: TGTGCCAGCAGCTTGTTTCGGGGTAGTAACTATGGCTACACCTTC.

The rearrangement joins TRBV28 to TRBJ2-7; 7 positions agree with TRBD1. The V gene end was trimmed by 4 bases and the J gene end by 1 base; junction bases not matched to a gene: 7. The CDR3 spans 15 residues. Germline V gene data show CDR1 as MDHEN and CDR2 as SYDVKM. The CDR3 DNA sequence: TGTGCCAGCAGTTCCGGGACAGCCGTTTCCTACGAGCAGTACTTC. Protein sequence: CASSSGTAVSYEQYF.

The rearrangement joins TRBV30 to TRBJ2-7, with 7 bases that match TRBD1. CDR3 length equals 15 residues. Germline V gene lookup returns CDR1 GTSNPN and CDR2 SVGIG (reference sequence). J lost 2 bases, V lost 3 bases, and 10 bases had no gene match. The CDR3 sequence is CAWSEDRMGAYEQYF. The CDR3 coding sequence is TGTGCCTGGAGCGAGGACAGGATGGGTGCCTACGAGCAGTACTTC.

CDR3 in DNA: TGTGCCAGCAGTTTATATGGGGGACGGGCACCGGGAGGGCCGAAAACGGAAGAGACCCAGTACTTC. Translated: CASSLYGGRAPGGPKTEETQYF. This sequence joins TRBV27 and TRBJ2-5, with TRBD2 matching 8 bases. The V and J ends lost 1 base and 3 bases, in that order; junction bases with no gene match: 25. The CDR3 consists of 22 residues. CDR1 MNHEY and CDR2 SMNVEV come from the germline V gene (reference sequence).

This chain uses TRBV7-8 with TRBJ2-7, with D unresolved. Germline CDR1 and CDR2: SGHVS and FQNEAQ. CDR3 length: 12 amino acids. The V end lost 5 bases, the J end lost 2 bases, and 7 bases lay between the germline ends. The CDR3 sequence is CASSRRPYEQYF. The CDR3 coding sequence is TGTGCCAGCAGCCGAAGACCCTACGAGCAGTACTTC.

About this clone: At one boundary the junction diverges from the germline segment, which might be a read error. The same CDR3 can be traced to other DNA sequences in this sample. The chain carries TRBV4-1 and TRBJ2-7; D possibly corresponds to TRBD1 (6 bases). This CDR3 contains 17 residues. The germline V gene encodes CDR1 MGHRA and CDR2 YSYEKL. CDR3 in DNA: TGCGCCAGCAGCCCTTCAGGCGGTCAGGGGCTAACCTACGAACAGTACTTC. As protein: CASSPSGGQGLTYEQYF.

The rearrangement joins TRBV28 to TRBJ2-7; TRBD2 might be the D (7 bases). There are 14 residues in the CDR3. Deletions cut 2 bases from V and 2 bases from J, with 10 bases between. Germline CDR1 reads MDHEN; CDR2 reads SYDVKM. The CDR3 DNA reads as TGTGCCAGCAGTTTAGAGGGGGGGCCCTACGAGCAGTACTTC. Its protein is CASSLEGGPYEQYF. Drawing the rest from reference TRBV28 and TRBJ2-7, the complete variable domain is DVKVTQSSRYLVKRTGEKVFLECVQDMDHENMFWYRQDPGLGLRLIYFSYDVKMKEKGDIPEGYSVSREKKERFSLILESASTNQTSMYLCASSLEGGPYEQYFGPGTRLTVT.

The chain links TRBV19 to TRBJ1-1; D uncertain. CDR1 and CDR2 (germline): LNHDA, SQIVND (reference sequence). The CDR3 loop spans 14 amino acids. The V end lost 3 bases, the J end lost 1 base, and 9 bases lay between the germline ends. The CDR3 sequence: CASSIGIANTEAFF. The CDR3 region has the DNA TGTGCCAGTAGTATCGGCATTGCGAACACTGAAGCTTTCTTT.

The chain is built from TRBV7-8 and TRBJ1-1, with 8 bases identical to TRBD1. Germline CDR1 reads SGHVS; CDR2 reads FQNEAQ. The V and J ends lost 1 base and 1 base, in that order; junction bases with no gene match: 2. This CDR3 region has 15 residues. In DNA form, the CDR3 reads TGTGCCAGCAGCTTAGGGACAGGGTGGAACACTGAAGCTTTCTTT. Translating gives CASSLGTGWNTEAFF.

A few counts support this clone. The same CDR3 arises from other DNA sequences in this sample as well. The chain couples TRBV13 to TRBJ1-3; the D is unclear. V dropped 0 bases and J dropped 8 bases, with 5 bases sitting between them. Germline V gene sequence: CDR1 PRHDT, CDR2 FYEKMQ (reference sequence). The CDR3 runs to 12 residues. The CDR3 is CASSLGGDTIYF. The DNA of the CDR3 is TGTGCCAGCAGCTTAGGGGGTGACACCATATATTTT.

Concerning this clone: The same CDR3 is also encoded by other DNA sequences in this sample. The CDR3 DNA reads as TGTGCCAGCAGCCCCGCGGGCAGTTACGAGCAGTACTTC. It codes for CASSPAGSYEQYF. V gene TRBV5-6 combines with J gene TRBJ2-7; D is possibly TRBD2 (5 bases). Trimming pared 4 bases from V and 4 bases from J, leaving 12 bases between. The CDR3 contains 13 residues. The V gene's germline CDR1 is SGHDT and CDR2 YYEEEE.

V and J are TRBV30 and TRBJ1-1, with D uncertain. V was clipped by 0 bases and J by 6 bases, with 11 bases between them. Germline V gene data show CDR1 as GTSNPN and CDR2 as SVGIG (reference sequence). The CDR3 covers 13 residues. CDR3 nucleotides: TGTGCCTGGAGTGTCCAGGACGCGTCTGAAGCTTTCTTT. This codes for CAWSVQDASEAFF.

CDR3 in amino acids: CASSDGASGPTLGYEQYF. CDR3 bases: TGTGCCAGCAGTGATGGGGCTTCGGGCCCAACGCTGGGCTACGAGCAGTACTTC. This chain connects TRBV2 to TRBJ2-7, with D perhaps TRBD1 (5 bases). The CDR3 length is 18 residues. CDR1 and CDR2 from the germline V gene are SNHLY and FYNNEI. V lost 3 bases to trimming and J lost 3 bases, with 24 bases between them.

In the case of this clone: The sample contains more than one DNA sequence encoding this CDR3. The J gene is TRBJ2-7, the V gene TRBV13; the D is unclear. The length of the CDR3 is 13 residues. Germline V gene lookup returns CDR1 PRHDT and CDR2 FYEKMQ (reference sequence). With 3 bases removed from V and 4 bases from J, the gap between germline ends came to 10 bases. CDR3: CASSFGPDYEQYF. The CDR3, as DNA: TGTGCCAGCAGCTTCGGTCCAGATTACGAGCAGTACTTC.

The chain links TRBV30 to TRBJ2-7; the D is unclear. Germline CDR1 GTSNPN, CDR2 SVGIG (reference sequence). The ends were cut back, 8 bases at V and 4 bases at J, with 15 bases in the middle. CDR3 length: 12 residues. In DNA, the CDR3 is TGTGCCCTGAGCGATGAGAGGTACGAGCAGTACTTC. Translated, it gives CALSDERYEQYF.

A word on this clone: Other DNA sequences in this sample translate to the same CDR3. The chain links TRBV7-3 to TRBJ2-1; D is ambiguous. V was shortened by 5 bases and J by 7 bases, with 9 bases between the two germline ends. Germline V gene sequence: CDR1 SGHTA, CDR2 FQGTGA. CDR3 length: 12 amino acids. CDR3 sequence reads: CASSLEGNEQFF. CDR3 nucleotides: TGTGCCAGCAGCCTCGAAGGGAATGAGCAGTTCTTC.

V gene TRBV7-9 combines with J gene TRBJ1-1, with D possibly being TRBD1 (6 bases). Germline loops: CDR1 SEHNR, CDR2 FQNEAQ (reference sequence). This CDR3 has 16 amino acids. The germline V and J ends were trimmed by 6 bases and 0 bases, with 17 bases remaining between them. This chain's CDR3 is CASSPVDRTMNTEAFF. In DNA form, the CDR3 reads TGTGCCAGCAGTCCGGTAGACAGGACCATGAACACTGAAGCTTTCTTT. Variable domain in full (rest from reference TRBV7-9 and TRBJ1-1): DTGVSQNPRHKITKRGQNVTFRCDPISEHNRLYWYRQTLGQGPEFLTYFQNEAQLEKSRLLSDRFSAERPKGSFSTLEIQRTEQGDSAMYLCASSPVDRTMNTEAFFGQGTRLTVV.

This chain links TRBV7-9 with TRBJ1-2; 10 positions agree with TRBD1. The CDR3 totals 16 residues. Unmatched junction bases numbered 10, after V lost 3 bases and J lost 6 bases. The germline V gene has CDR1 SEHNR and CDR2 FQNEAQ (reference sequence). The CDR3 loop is CASSFGQGGLKDGYTF. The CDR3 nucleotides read TGTGCCAGCAGCTTCGGACAGGGGGGTTTAAAGGATGGCTACACCTTC.

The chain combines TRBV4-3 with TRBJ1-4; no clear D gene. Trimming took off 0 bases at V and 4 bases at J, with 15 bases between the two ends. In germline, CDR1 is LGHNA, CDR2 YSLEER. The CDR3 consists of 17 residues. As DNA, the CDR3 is TGCGCCAGCAGCCAAGACCAGCCCATCGGGATTAATGAAAAACTGTTTTTT. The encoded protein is CASSQDQPIGINEKLFF.

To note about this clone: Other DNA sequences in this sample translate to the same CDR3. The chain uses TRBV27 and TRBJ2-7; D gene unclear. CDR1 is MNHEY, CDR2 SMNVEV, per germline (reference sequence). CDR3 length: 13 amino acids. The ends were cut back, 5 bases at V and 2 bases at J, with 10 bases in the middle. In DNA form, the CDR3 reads TGTGCCAGCAGTCAAACGGGCGCCTACGAGCAGTACTTC. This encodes CASSQTGAYEQYF.

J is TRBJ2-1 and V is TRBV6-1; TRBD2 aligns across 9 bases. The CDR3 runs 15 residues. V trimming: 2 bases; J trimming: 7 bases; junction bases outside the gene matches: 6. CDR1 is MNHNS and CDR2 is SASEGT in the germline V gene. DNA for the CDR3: TGTGCCAGCAGTGAATGGCGGGGGGGCGAGAATGAGCAGTTCTTC. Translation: CASSEWRGGENEQFF.

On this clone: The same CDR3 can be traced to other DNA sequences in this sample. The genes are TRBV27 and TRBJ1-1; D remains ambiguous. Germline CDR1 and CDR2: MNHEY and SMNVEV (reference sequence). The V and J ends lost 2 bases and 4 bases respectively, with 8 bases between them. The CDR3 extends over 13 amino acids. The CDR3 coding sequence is TGTGCCAGCAGTTTAAGCACGGGCACTGAAGCTTTCTTT. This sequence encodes CASSLSTGTEAFF.

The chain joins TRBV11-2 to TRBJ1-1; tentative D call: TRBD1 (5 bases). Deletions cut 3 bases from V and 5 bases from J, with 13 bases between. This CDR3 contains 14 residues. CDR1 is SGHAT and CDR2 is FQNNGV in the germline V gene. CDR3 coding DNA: TGTGCCAGCAGCTTTCGGGGGGATCGGACTGAAGCTTTCTTT. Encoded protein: CASSFRGDRTEAFF.

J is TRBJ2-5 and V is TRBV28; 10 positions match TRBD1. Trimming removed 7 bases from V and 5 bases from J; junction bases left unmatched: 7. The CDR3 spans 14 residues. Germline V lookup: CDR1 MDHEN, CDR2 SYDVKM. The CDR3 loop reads CASKRQGAIETQYF. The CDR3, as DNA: TGTGCCAGCAAAAGACAGGGGGCTATTGAGACCCAGTACTTC. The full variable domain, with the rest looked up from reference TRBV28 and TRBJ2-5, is DVKVTQSSRYLVKRTGEKVFLECVQDMDHENMFWYRQDPGLGLRLIYFSYDVKMKEKGDIPEGYSVSREKKERFSLILESASTNQTSMYLCASKRQGAIETQYFGPGTRLLVL.

The CDR3 protein is CASSEGLKGASSYNEQFF. Written as DNA, the CDR3 is TGTGCCAGCAGTGAAGGTCTAAAGGGTGCTAGCTCCTACAATGAGCAGTTCTTC. V is TRBV6-1 and J is TRBJ2-1; D is ambiguous. The CDR3 loop spans 18 amino acids. Trimming pared 1 base from V and 0 bases from J, leaving 16 bases between. Germline assignment: CDR1 MNHNS and CDR2 SASEGT.

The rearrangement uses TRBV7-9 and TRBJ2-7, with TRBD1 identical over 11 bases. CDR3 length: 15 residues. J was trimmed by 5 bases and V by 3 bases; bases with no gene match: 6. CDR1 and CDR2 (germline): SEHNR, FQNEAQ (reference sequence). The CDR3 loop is CASSFGQGARNEQYF. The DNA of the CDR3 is TGTGCCAGCAGCTTTGGACAGGGGGCGCGGAACGAGCAGTACTTC.

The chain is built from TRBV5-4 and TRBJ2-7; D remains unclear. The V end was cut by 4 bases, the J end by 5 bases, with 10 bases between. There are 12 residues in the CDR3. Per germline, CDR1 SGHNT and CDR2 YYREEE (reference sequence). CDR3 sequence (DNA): TGTGCCAGCAGCCCAAAGGCGGACGAGCAGTACTTC. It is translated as CASSPKADEQYF.

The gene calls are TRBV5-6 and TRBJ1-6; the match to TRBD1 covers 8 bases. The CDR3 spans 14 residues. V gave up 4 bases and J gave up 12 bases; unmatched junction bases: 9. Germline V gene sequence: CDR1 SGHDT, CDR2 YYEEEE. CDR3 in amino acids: CASSGNLDREPLHF. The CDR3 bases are TGTGCCAGCAGCGGCAATTTGGACAGGGAACCCCTCCACTTT.

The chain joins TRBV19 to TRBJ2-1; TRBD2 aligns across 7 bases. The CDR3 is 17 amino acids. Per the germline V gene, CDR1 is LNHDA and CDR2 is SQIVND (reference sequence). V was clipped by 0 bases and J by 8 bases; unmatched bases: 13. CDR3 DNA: TGTGCCAGTAGTATAGATCTATGGGGGGGAGTCCACGATGAGCAGTTCTTC. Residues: CASSIDLWGGVHDEQFF.